The next 13 T cell receptor beta chains were all read from a single sample in a study of a mutant IDH1 vaccine in newly diagnosed glioma. Measured with immunoSEQ multiplex PCR; TCRdb has only the in-frame clones, and not every one. The table includes about 50,000 clones, more than 80% detected once. Time point reported: baseline, week 1 (first vaccination visit). Noted treatment: pre-vaccination baseline after standard-of-care therapy. Sequences were derived from PBMCs, sampled from a glioma patient treated with radiotherapy, temozolomide or both. The receptors were sampled from a man aged 40-50 years with glioma.

In the case of this clone: The DNA is left out, because the CDR3 cannot be placed on it with certainty; the CDR3 is given as TCRdb lists it. The chain combines TRBV9 with TRBJ2-7; the table's D call, TRBD2, was not checked against the DNA. The CDR3 has 15 amino acids, counting both end residues. The germline gives CDR1 SGDLS, CDR2 YYNGEE. The CDR3 is CASSVGRGTSGSLYF.

This rearrangement joins TRBV29-1 to TRBJ2-5; D gene uncertain. The V end lost 0 bases, the J end lost 3 bases, and 11 bases lay between the germline ends. Germline V CDR1 and CDR2: SQVTM, ANQGSEA. The CDR3 is made up of 14 amino acids. CDR3 DNA sequence: TGCAGCGTTGAAGATTCTGGCAGCGAAGAGACCCAGTACTTC. Its translation is CSVEDSGSEETQYF.

The rearrangement uses TRBV18 and TRBJ2-5, with TRBD1 matching over 8 bases. The CDR3 is 13 amino acids. CDR1 is KGHSH, CDR2 LQKENI, per germline. The V gene end was trimmed by 6 bases and the J gene end by 4 bases; junction bases not matched to a gene: 4. The CDR3 region is CASSLGQGETQYF. The CDR3 DNA follows: TGTGCCAGCTCGCTCGGACAGGGAGAGACCCAGTACTTC.

V usage is TRBV27 and J usage is TRBJ1-4; D gene uncertain. V lost 4 bases and J 8 bases, leaving 17 bases between the germline ends. The CDR3 loop spans 15 amino acids. CDR1 and CDR2 (germline): MNHEY, SMNVEV (reference sequence). The CDR3 DNA sequence: TGTGCCAGCAGTTCCGGGAGCTTTATTGGAGAAAAACTGTTTTTT. It encodes CASSSGSFIGEKLFF.

The chain employs TRBV29-1 and TRBJ1-1; D might be TRBD1 (5 bases). This CDR3 has 12 residues. Trimming left V 7 bases short and J 1 base short, with 10 bases between. Germline V lookup: CDR1 SQVTM, CDR2 ANQGSEA. CDR3 sequence (DNA): TGCAGCGCCCAGGACACGAACACTGAAGCTTTCTTT. Translated: CSAQDTNTEAFF. The complete variable domain, with remaining parts taken from reference TRBV29-1 and TRBJ1-1, reads SAVISQKPSRDICQRGTSLTIQCQVDSQVTMMFWYRQQPGQSLTLIATANQGSEATYESGFVIDKFPISRPNLTFSTLTVSNMSPEDSSIYLCSAQDTNTEAFFGQGTRLTVV.

The genes are TRBV7-2 and TRBJ2-1; D gene unclear. V was pared by 3 bases and J by 10 bases, with 10 bases between. Germline V gene data show CDR1 as SGHTA and CDR2 as FQGNSA. The CDR3 is made up of 12 amino acids. CDR3 sequence reads: CASSLVANEQFF. CDR3 DNA: TGTGCCAGCAGCTTGGTGGCGAACGAGCAGTTCTTC.

The sample holds a few counts of this clone. The V call is TRBV27, the J call TRBJ2-5, with 10 bases fitting TRBD2. V lost 2 bases to trimming and J lost 5 bases; unmatched junction nucleotides: 8. CDR1 and CDR2 from the germline V gene are MNHEY and SMNVEV (reference sequence). This CDR3 contains 16 residues. The CDR3 DNA reads as TGTGCCAGCAGTTTAGGGGCTAGCGGGAGTCGGGAGACCCAGTACTTC. Protein sequence: CASSLGASGSRETQYF.

The chain carries TRBV6-4 and TRBJ1-1; TRBD1 matches at 9 bases. The length of the CDR3 is 18 residues. Per the germline V gene, CDR1 is MRHNA and CDR2 is SNTAGT. Germline trimming cut 7 bases from V and 0 bases from J; bases unmatched to any gene: 15. The DNA of the CDR3 is TGTGCCAGCAAGGACCCCGACAGGGGGAGGGGTATGAACACTGAAGCTTTCTTT. Translating it yields CASKDPDRGRGMNTEAFF.

The CDR3 reads CASSTRDSTTYEQYF. In DNA, the CDR3 is TGTGCCAGCAGCACACGGGACAGCACAACTTACGAGCAGTACTTC. The chain links TRBV9 to TRBJ2-7; 7 positions match TRBD1. The CDR3 has 15 amino acids. V dropped 4 bases and J dropped 4; count of bases not matched to a gene: 11. Germline CDR1 and CDR2: SGDLS and YYNGEE.

The rearrangement links TRBV11-2 to TRBJ1-1; D is perhaps TRBD1 (6 bases). V was clipped by 1 base and J by 5 bases, with 17 bases between them. Germline V CDR1 and CDR2: SGHAT, FQNNGV. This CDR3 has 16 residues. CDR3 in amino acids: CASSLGQDPLGTEAFF. The CDR3 nucleotides read TGTGCCAGCAGCTTAGGACAGGACCCGCTGGGTACTGAAGCTTTCTTT. The full variable domain, in which reference TRBV11-2 and TRBJ1-1 provide the parts outside the CDR3, is EAGVAQSPRYKIIEKRQSVAFWCNPISGHATLYWYQQILGQGPKLLIQFQNNGVVDDSQLPKDRFSAERLKGVDSTLKIQPAKLEDSAVYLCASSLGQDPLGTEAFFGQGTRLTVV.

CDR3 in amino acids: CASSLRTSGKNEQYF. The CDR3, as DNA: TGTGCCAGCAGTTTACGGACTAGCGGGAAGAACGAGCAGTACTTC. The chain employs TRBV28 and TRBJ2-7, with TRBD2 identical over 12 bases. Losses at the gene ends were 2 bases for V and 5 bases for J; bases not matched to a gene: 4. CDR1 and CDR2 (germline): MDHEN, SYDVKM. The length of the CDR3 is 15 residues.

The chain employs TRBV5-5 and TRBJ2-7, with a weak D call TRBD1 (5 bases). This CDR3 is 17 amino acids long. Germline-derived CDR1 and CDR2 are SGHKS and YYEKEE (reference sequence). Trimming stripped 3 bases from V and 1 base from J, with 20 bases between. The chain's CDR3 is CASSSPRTTVSSYEQYF. DNA for the CDR3: TGTGCCAGCAGCTCCCCCCGGACAACCGTATCTTCCTACGAGCAGTACTTC. The full variable domain, completed using reference TRBV5-5 and TRBJ2-7, is DAGVTQSPTHLIKTRGQQVTLRCSPISGHKSVSWYQQVLGQGPQFIFQYYEKEERGRGNFPDRFSARQFPNYSSELNVNALLLGDSALYLCASSSPRTTVSSYEQYFGPGTRLTVT.

The rearrangement uses TRBV19 and TRBJ1-5; D call uncertain. V dropped 6 bases and J dropped 3 bases, with 15 bases sitting between them. Germline lookup yields CDR1 LNHDA and CDR2 SQIVND (reference sequence). This CDR3 is 15 amino acids long. This CDR3 reads CASSNLGLYNQPQHF. The DNA for the CDR3 is TGTGCCAGTAGCAATTTAGGGTTGTACAATCAGCCCCAGCATTTT.